A single sample is the source of the 23 T cell receptor beta chains below, sequenced in a study of OX40 agonist ivuxolimab in advanced cancers. The repertoire was sequenced with immunoSEQ multiplex PCR; TCRdb's copy has only in-frame clones and lacks some. Among about 16,000 clones, over 75% were seen once, and the ten largest hold about 30%. This specimen was CD4+ or CD8+ T cells sorted from blood, taken in a trial of the OX40 agonist ivuxolimab. Every receptor here comes from an adult with an advanced solid tumor such as melanoma, head and neck, liver or kidney cancer.

V is TRBV27 and J is TRBJ2-7; 10 positions match TRBD2. V gave up 8 bases and J gave up 2 bases; unmatched junction bases: 15. The CDR3 has 17 amino acids. Germline CDR1 is MNHEY and CDR2 is SMNVEV (reference sequence). CDR3 loop: CASRGQGLSGRAYEQYF. Written as DNA, the CDR3 is TGTGCCAGCCGGGGGCAGGGGCTCAGCGGGAGGGCCTACGAGCAGTACTTC.

V and J are TRBV6-1 and TRBJ1-2; a weak D match, TRBD1 (6 bases). The germline V gene encodes CDR1 MNHNS and CDR2 SASEGT. Deletions cut 5 bases from V and 4 bases from J, with 17 bases between. The CDR3 loop spans 15 amino acids. The CDR3 sequence is CASSTPGQLIYGYTF. CDR3 DNA sequence: TGTGCCAGCAGTACCCCCGGACAGCTCATCTATGGCTACACCTTC.

This clone rates as medium-sized. The chain is built from TRBV19 and TRBJ1-2; D call uncertain. The CDR3 length is 13 residues. Germline V lookup: CDR1 LNHDA, CDR2 SQIVND (reference sequence). Trimming removed 5 bases at V and 4 bases at J, with 11 bases between. The CDR3 reads CASSFQASYGYTF. In DNA form, the CDR3 reads TGTGCCAGTAGTTTTCAGGCCAGCTATGGCTACACCTTC.

This clone has only one observation. The V call is TRBV7-9, the J call TRBJ1-1; D might be TRBD1 (5 bases). The CDR3 extends over 16 amino acids. Germline-derived CDR1 and CDR2 are SEHNR and FQNEAQ (reference sequence). V lost 1 base, J lost 4 bases, and 16 bases lay in between. CDR3 sequence reads: CASSLGRQGWSTEAFF. CDR3 DNA sequence: TGTGCCAGCAGCTTAGGTCGGCAGGGATGGAGCACTGAAGCTTTCTTT.

The chain joins TRBV7-2 to TRBJ2-7; D not certain. The CDR3 is 14 amino acids. From germline, CDR1 is SGHTA and CDR2 FQGNSA. V lost 5 bases, J lost 4 bases, and 15 bases lay in between. CDR3 sequence: CASSPAPGHYEQYF. DNA of the CDR3: TGTGCCAGCAGCCCGGCGCCGGGCCATTACGAGCAGTACTTC.

V usage is TRBV13 and J usage is TRBJ2-1; TRBD1 aligns across 7 bases. V was clipped by 4 bases and J by 5 bases; unmatched bases: 8. Per the germline V gene, CDR1 is PRHDT and CDR2 is FYEKMQ (reference sequence). The CDR3 covers 15 residues. Here the CDR3 reads CASSSRTGPHNEQFF. The CDR3 DNA reads TGTGCCAGCAGCTCCCGGACAGGACCACACAATGAGCAGTTCTTC.

The rearrangement links TRBV19 to TRBJ1-2; 10 positions match TRBD1. The trim removed 5 bases at V and 1 base at J, leaving 4 bases unmatched. Germline V gene sequence: CDR1 LNHDA, CDR2 SQIVND (reference sequence). The length of the CDR3 is 15 residues. CDR3 nucleotides: TGTGCCAGTAGTGAGACAGGGGGCATTAACTATGGCTACACCTTC. This codes for CASSETGGINYGYTF. Full variable domain (remainder filled in from reference TRBV19 and TRBJ1-2): DGGITQSPKYLFRKEGQNVTLSCEQNLNHDAMYWYRQDPGQGLRLIYYSQIVNDFQKGDIAEGYSVSREKKESFPLTVTSAQKNPTAFYLCASSETGGINYGYTFGSGTRLTVV.

This rearrangement joins TRBV5-1 to TRBJ1-2; the match to TRBD1 covers 8 bases. The CDR3 runs to 14 residues. The J segment lost 2 bases and the V segment lost 0 bases, leaving 0 bases of the junction unmatched. The germline V gene encodes CDR1 SGHRS and CDR2 YFSETQ. CDR3 sequence (DNA): TGCGCCAGCAGCTTGGGGACAGGGAACTATGGCTACACCTTC. As protein: CASSLGTGNYGYTF.

The gene calls are TRBV30 and TRBJ1-1, with a possible D match to TRBD1 (5 bases). CDR3 length equals 13 residues. V lost 0 bases to trimming and J lost 1 base, with 6 bases between them. Germline V gene data show CDR1 as GTSNPN and CDR2 as SVGIG (reference sequence). CDR3 bases: TGTGCCTGGAGTGTCGACAGGAACACTGAAGCTTTCTTT. Protein sequence: CAWSVDRNTEAFF.

V is TRBV7-6 and J is TRBJ2-5; 14 bases align to TRBD2. Germline-derived CDR1 and CDR2 are SGHVS and FNYEAQ. This CDR3 is built from 17 residues. V was clipped by 0 bases and J by 7 bases; unmatched bases: 7. CDR3 in amino acids: CASSLAPTSGRGGTQYF. Here the CDR3 DNA reads TGTGCCAGCAGCTTAGCTCCGACTAGCGGGAGGGGCGGGACCCAGTACTTC.

V gene TRBV4-3 combines with J gene TRBJ1-1; D remains ambiguous. CDR3 length: 18 residues. Trimming stripped 0 bases from V and 0 bases from J, with 17 bases between. Germline CDR1 reads LGHNA; CDR2 reads YSLEER. The CDR3 nucleotides are TGCGCCAGCAGCCAAGATCCGTTCGGGAGCAGGCTGAACACTGAAGCTTTCTTT. Translated, it gives CASSQDPFGSRLNTEAFF.

J is TRBJ2-1 and V is TRBV19, with 10 bases identical to TRBD2. Trimming took 4 bases from V and 6 from J; bases not matched to a gene: 6. There are 15 residues in the CDR3. Germline V gene lookup returns CDR1 LNHDA and CDR2 SQIVND (reference sequence). In nucleotides, the CDR3 is TGTGCCAGTAGTAGCCCCCCTAGCGGGAGCAATGAGCAGTTCTTC. This translates into CASSSPPSGSNEQFF.

This sequence joins TRBV11-2 and TRBJ1-2, with a possible D match to TRBD1 (6 bases). The length of the CDR3 is 16 residues. Germline-derived CDR1 and CDR2 are SGHAT and FQNNGV. V lost 1 base and J lost 7, with 19 bases in between. Written as DNA, the CDR3 is TGTGCCAGCAGCTTAGCCCCCAGGGGACGTACCCCTGGCTACACCTTC. Amino acids: CASSLAPRGRTPGYTF.

This clone has just one count. The J gene is TRBJ2-7, the V gene TRBV7-6; D is uncertain. The CDR3 sequence is 13 residues long. In germline, CDR1 is SGHVS, CDR2 FNYEAQ. V was shortened by 2 bases and J by 4 bases, with 9 bases between the two germline ends. CDR3 amino acids: CASSLNEAYEQYF. The CDR3 DNA follows: TGTGCCAGCAGCTTAAATGAGGCGTACGAGCAGTACTTC. The complete variable domain, with remaining parts taken from reference TRBV7-6 and TRBJ2-7, reads GAGVSQSPRYKVTKRGQDVALRCDPISGHVSLYWYRQALGQGPEFLTYFNYEAQQDKSGLPNDRFSAERPEGSISTLTIQRTEQRDSAMYRCASSLNEAYEQYFGPGTRLTVT.

V usage is TRBV4-3 and J usage is TRBJ2-7; D call uncertain. CDR1 LGHNA and CDR2 YSLEER come from the germline V gene. This CDR3 contains 13 residues. Deletions cut 1 base from V and 3 bases from J, with 7 bases between. This CDR3 is CASSQVLGYEQYF. CDR3 sequence (DNA): TGCGCCAGCAGCCAAGTTCTTGGCTACGAGCAGTACTTC.

The V call is TRBV6-1, the J call TRBJ2-1, with D perhaps matching TRBD1 (5 bases). Germline V gives CDR1 MNHNS, CDR2 SASEGT. Trimming pared 3 bases from V and 4 bases from J, leaving 7 bases between. This CDR3 is built from 13 residues. The CDR3 nucleotides are TGTGCCAGCAGTGACCGACAGTACAATGAGCAGTTCTTC. Encoded protein: CASSDRQYNEQFF.

The chain uses TRBV5-6 and TRBJ2-1; TRBD1 aligns across 8 bases. The CDR3 has 15 amino acids. Germline lookup yields CDR1 SGHDT and CDR2 YYEEEE. J gave up 7 bases and V 0 bases, and 6 bases lay outside the gene matches. CDR3 in amino acids: CASSLGLTGVNEQFF. CDR3 sequence (DNA): TGTGCCAGCAGCTTGGGGTTGACAGGGGTAAATGAGCAGTTCTTC.

The chain carries TRBV9 and TRBJ2-1, with D perhaps matching TRBD1 (7 bases). Trimming took off 1 base at V and 0 bases at J, with 11 bases between the two ends. The CDR3 contains 16 residues. Germline values: CDR1 SGDLS, CDR2 YYNGEE. CDR3 nucleotides: TGTGCCAGCAGCGTAAACAGGGGACTCTCCTACAATGAGCAGTTCTTC. It codes for CASSVNRGLSYNEQFF. Full variable domain (outside the CDR3, taken from reference TRBV9 and TRBJ2-1): DSGVTQTPKHLITATGQRVTLRCSPRSGDLSVYWYQQSLDQGLQFLIQYYNGEERAKGNILERFSAQQFPDLHSELNLSSLELGDSALYFCASSVNRGLSYNEQFFGPGTRLTVL.

The CDR3 region is CASSVEDWGQNTDTQYF. DNA of the CDR3: TGTGCCAGCAGCGTAGAGGATTGGGGACAAAACACAGATACGCAGTATTTT. The rearrangement joins TRBV9 to TRBJ2-3; possibly TRBD1 for D (6 bases). The V and J ends lost 0 bases and 2 bases respectively, with 16 bases between them. Germline V lookup: CDR1 SGDLS, CDR2 YYNGEE. CDR3 length: 17 residues.

This sequence joins TRBV10-1 and TRBJ2-3, with 9 bases fitting TRBD1. Germline V gene lookup returns CDR1 WNHNN and CDR2 SYGVQD (reference sequence). The CDR3 consists of 14 residues. J gave up 5 bases and V 2 bases, and 2 bases lay outside the gene matches. CDR3 sequence reads: CASSETGGRDTQYF. As DNA, the CDR3 is TGCGCCAGCAGTGAGACAGGGGGCAGAGATACGCAGTATTTT.

This clone appeared a single time. The chain uses TRBV2 and TRBJ2-1; 7 nucleotides agree with TRBD2. Trimming cost V 2 bases and J 4 bases; bases outside gene matches: 8. CDR1 is SNHLY, CDR2 FYNNEI, per germline. The length of the CDR3 is 16 residues. CDR3 DNA: TGTGCCAGCAGTGAATCCTTAGCGGGCTTTTACAATGAGCAGTTCTTC. Translation gives CASSESLAGFYNEQFF.

This clone appeared a single time. In DNA, the CDR3 is TGTGCCAGCAGCGTAGACTTTTACAATGAGCAGTTCTTC. Its protein is CASSVDFYNEQFF. The rearrangement links TRBV9 to TRBJ2-1; D ambiguous. The V and J ends lost 0 bases and 4 bases respectively, with 5 bases between them. The germline CDR1 and CDR2 sequences are SGDLS and YYNGEE. CDR3 size: 13 residues.

This rearrangement joins TRBV9 to TRBJ2-1; TRBD2 aligns across 11 bases. From germline, CDR1 is SGDLS and CDR2 YYNGEE. The V and J ends lost 1 base and 7 bases, in that order; junction bases with no gene match: 13. This CDR3 contains 18 residues. CDR3 bases: TGTGCCAGCAGCGTAAGGGGACAGGGACTAGCGGACGAAAATGAGCAGTTCTTC. This encodes CASSVRGQGLADENEQFF.